Below, 17 T cell receptor beta chains from the same sample are listed, as sequenced in a study of glioma-infiltrating T cells after dendritic cell vaccination. Time point denoted: after dendritic cell vaccination, including at tumor progression/relapse. Clones were read by immunoSEQ multiplex PCR, and TCRdb kept only the in-frame ones, dropping some. The sample yields tens of thousands of clones, roughly four fifths seen once. The sequencing used blood, collected after dendritic cell vaccination. These receptors all stem from a human donor with glioblastoma.

The chain has TRBV29-1 and TRBJ2-2; D may be TRBD2 (5 bases). Trimming removed 6 bases from V and 3 bases from J, with 11 bases in between. Germline values: CDR1 SQVTM, CDR2 ANQGSEA. The CDR3 totals 13 residues. CDR3 protein: CSVDLVDTGELFF. In nucleotides, the CDR3 is TGCAGCGTGGACTTGGTCGACACCGGGGAGCTGTTTTTT.

The chain employs TRBV2 and TRBJ2-3, with D tentatively TRBD1 (5 bases). Trimming stripped 7 bases from V and 1 base from J, with 9 bases between. CDR1 SNHLY and CDR2 FYNNEI come from the germline V gene. CDR3 length: 13 residues. The CDR3 sequence is CASMIGGTDTQYF. The CDR3 DNA sequence: TGTGCCAGCATGATAGGGGGCACAGATACGCAGTATTTT.

This chain uses TRBV30 with TRBJ2-1; D might be TRBD2 (6 bases). The V end lost 3 bases, the J end lost 7 bases, and 13 bases lay between the germline ends. Germline loops: CDR1 GTSNPN, CDR2 SVGIG (reference sequence). The CDR3 runs to 13 residues. CDR3: CAWSPLAPNEQFF. The CDR3 region has the DNA TGTGCCTGGAGCCCTCTAGCGCCAAATGAGCAGTTCTTC.

The genes are TRBV6-1 and TRBJ2-7, with TRBD1 matching over 7 bases. The CDR3 is made up of 14 amino acids. CDR1 and CDR2 from the germline V gene are MNHNS and SASEGT. J gave up 4 bases and V 6 bases, and 9 bases lay outside the gene matches. The CDR3 loop reads CASRQGQTSYEQYF. The CDR3 DNA follows: TGTGCCAGCAGACAGGGACAGACATCGTACGAGCAGTACTTC.

This clone was counted once. The chain is built from TRBV7-2 and TRBJ2-7; 11 bases map to TRBD1. Germline loops: CDR1 SGHTA, CDR2 FQGNSA. The CDR3 is 14 amino acids. After removal of 6 bases from V and 5 bases from J, the junction contained 6 bases not matched to a gene. The CDR3 DNA reads TGTGCCAGCAGGAGGGACAGGGGGATGGACGAGCAGTACTTC. Translated, it gives CASRRDRGMDEQYF.

This clone appeared a single time. The chain has TRBV10-3 and TRBJ2-7; 8 bases are a match to TRBD1. The CDR3 totals 14 residues. Germline assignment: CDR1 ENHRY and CDR2 SYGVKD. V lost 7 bases and J lost 2; bases outside the gene matches: 7. In nucleotides, the CDR3 is TGTGCCATCACCCCGGGACAGGATACCTACGAGCAGTACTTC. Protein sequence: CAITPGQDTYEQYF.

The V gene is TRBV6-5, the J gene TRBJ2-5; 10 nucleotides line up with TRBD1. CDR1 is MNHEY, CDR2 SVGAGI, per germline. CDR3 length: 15 amino acids. With V trimmed by 6 bases and J by 4 bases, 8 bases remained unmatched. The CDR3 is CASSRDRGTGETQYF. The CDR3 DNA reads as TGTGCCAGCAGCCGGGACAGGGGAACCGGAGAGACCCAGTACTTC.

This sequence joins TRBV6-1 and TRBJ2-6; possible D gene TRBD1, 5 bases. Germline lookup yields CDR1 MNHNS and CDR2 SASEGT. V dropped 1 base and J dropped 6 bases, with 10 bases sitting between them. The CDR3 has 15 residues. CDR3: CASSEVGVEANVLTF. The CDR3 DNA reads TGTGCCAGCAGTGAAGTAGGGGTAGAGGCCAACGTCCTGACTTTC.

V and J are TRBV10-1 and TRBJ2-2; 11 nucleotides line up with TRBD2. Trimming cost V 10 bases and J 7 bases; bases outside gene matches: 5. The length of the CDR3 is 13 residues. Looked up from germline, CDR1 is WNHNN and CDR2 is SYGVQD (reference sequence). The CDR3 protein is CAISGGEGGELFF. CDR3 DNA: TGCGCCATTAGCGGGGGGGAGGGCGGGGAGCTGTTTTTT.

This rearrangement joins TRBV19 to TRBJ1-1, with 7 positions matching TRBD1. V shed 6 bases, J shed 4 bases, and the junction held 5 bases outside the gene matches. Germline V lookup: CDR1 LNHDA, CDR2 SQIVND (reference sequence). This CDR3 is 13 amino acids long. The CDR3 bases are TGTGCCAGTAGCCTGACAGGGAGCACTGAAGCTTTCTTT. Its protein product is CASSLTGSTEAFF.

The table lists this clone with a count of one. The chain recombines TRBV5-1 with TRBJ1-2; 7 nucleotides align to TRBD1. The germline gives CDR1 SGHRS, CDR2 YFSETQ. The CDR3 has 16 residues. V was pared by 0 bases and J by 7 bases, with 12 bases of the junction left unmatched. CDR3 region: CASSLAPEAGGGGYTF. CDR3 sequence (DNA): TGCGCCAGCAGCTTGGCCCCGGAGGCAGGGGGAGGTGGCTACACCTTC.

This chain connects TRBV4-1 to TRBJ2-5, with TRBD1 matching over 11 bases. Trimming took 0 bases from V and 4 from J; bases not matched to a gene: 1. Germline V CDR1 and CDR2: MGHRA, YSYEKL. This CDR3 contains 15 residues. The CDR3 DNA follows: TGCGCCAGCAGCCAAGATGGGACAGGGGGAGAGACCCAGTACTTC. It yields the protein CASSQDGTGGETQYF.

The gene calls are TRBV19 and TRBJ2-7; 12 bases are a match to TRBD1. Germline CDR1 and CDR2: LNHDA and SQIVND (reference sequence). This CDR3 is built from 19 residues. V shed 5 bases, J shed 5 bases, and the junction held 19 bases outside the gene matches. CDR3 in amino acids: CASSYRDRGPKLNTHEQYF. In DNA form, the CDR3 reads TGTGCCAGTAGTTACCGGGACAGGGGGCCTAAATTGAATACCCACGAGCAGTACTTC. The whole variable domain, filled in from reference TRBV19 and TRBJ2-7, reads DGGITQSPKYLFRKEGQNVTLSCEQNLNHDAMYWYRQDPGQGLRLIYYSQIVNDFQKGDIAEGYSVSREKKESFPLTVTSAQKNPTAFYLCASSYRDRGPKLNTHEQYFGPGTRLTVT.

The chain links TRBV19 to TRBJ2-7, with a tentative D call TRBD1 (5 bases). The V end was cut by 3 bases, the J end by 5 bases, with 17 bases between. From germline, CDR1 is LNHDA and CDR2 SQIVND (reference sequence). This CDR3 contains 15 residues. CDR3 coding DNA: TGTGCCAGTAGTATCATGCAGGGAACGGTGGACGAGCAGTACTTC. This translates into CASSIMQGTVDEQYF.

This clone was counted between two and nine times. V and J are TRBV27 and TRBJ1-1; TRBD1 agrees at 8 bases. Germline trimming cut 0 bases from V and 3 bases from J; bases unmatched to any gene: 0. Germline V gene lookup returns CDR1 MNHEY and CDR2 SMNVEV (reference sequence). The CDR3 covers 14 residues. The CDR3 protein is CASSLSTGDTEAFF. CDR3 sequence (DNA): TGTGCCAGCAGTTTATCGACAGGGGACACTGAAGCTTTCTTT.

The rearrangement joins TRBV7-8 to TRBJ1-6; weak D call: TRBD1 (6 bases). The V end was cut by 1 base, the J end by 6 bases, with 10 bases between. Looked up from germline, CDR1 is SGHVS and CDR2 is FQNEAQ. This CDR3 spans 15 amino acids. The CDR3: CASSLGGGPNSPLHF. The CDR3 DNA sequence: TGTGCCAGCAGCTTAGGCGGGGGCCCTAATTCACCCCTCCACTTT. Variable domain in full (rest from reference TRBV7-8 and TRBJ1-6): GAGVSQSPRYKVAKRGQDVALRCDPISGHVSLFWYQQALGQGPEFLTYFQNEAQLDKSGLPSDRFFAERPEGSVSTLKIQRTQQEDSAVYLCASSLGGGPNSPLHFGNGTRLTVT.

V and J are TRBV7-2 and TRBJ1-4; D ambiguous. Per germline, CDR1 SGHTA and CDR2 FQGNSA. The CDR3 length is 14 residues. Trimming left V 1 base short and J 4 bases short, with 7 bases between. The DNA of the CDR3 is TGTGCCAGCAGCTTAGTCACAGATAATGAAAAACTGTTTTTT. Its protein is CASSLVTDNEKLFF.